This is a list of T cell receptor beta chains from one sample in a study of human T cells and chemical hapten exposure. TCRdb called the RACE reads again in MiXCR, with one record for every CDR3 protein. The table includes 35,000 to 45,000 distinct CDR3 sequences, roughly 9% detected once. This specimen consisted of whole blood, obtained in connection with sensitization to the hapten diphenylcyclopropenone (DPC). All receptors come from a woman in her twenties or thirties with alopecia areata. Some clones in this sample may be carry-over from other donors' samples. Each CDR3 is given without its conserved first and last residue. The order of the fields is J gene, CDR3 length, V gene, CDR3 protein.

TRBJ2-6 15 TRBV5-5 ASSLLTASSGANVLT
TRBJ2-7 11 TRBV28 ASRQPGGHEQY
TRBJ2-5 14 TRBV7-2 ASSRGTSRLQETQY
TRBJ1-4 11 TRBV12-3/TRBV12-4 ASRRGRNEKLF
TRBJ2-2 16 TRBV2 ASTVPDRATMSGGELF
TRBJ2-7 10 TRBV13 ASSLLSYEQY
TRBJ1-3 12 TRBV10-3 AISDRDSGNTIY
TRBJ2-7 10 TRBV29-1 SVEAGSYEQY
TRBJ1-6 13 TRBV5-4 ASSQETGVASPLH
TRBJ2-5 9 TRBV7-6 ASSSTETQY
TRBJ2-5 11 TRBV7-9 ASSLALAETQY
TRBJ1-2 14 TRBV5-4 ASSSRATPFNYGYT
TRBJ2-5 10 TRBV7-2 ASSLLEETQY
TRBJ2-7 17 TRBV20-1 SARGPRDRANFFSYEQY
TRBJ2-3 12 TRBV6-2/TRBV6-3 ASKTDTWRHTQY
TRBJ2-5 10 TRBV20-1 SALDKQETQY
TRBJ2-5 12 TRBV7-3 ASSLLGFMGTQY
TRBJ2-1 12 TRBV24-1 ATSDPTMVNEQF
TRBJ1-1 13 TRBV4-3 ASSQIHRDDTEAF
TRBJ2-1 13 TRBV6-2/TRBV6-3 ASSPGQGPGNEQF
TRBJ2-5 10 TRBV29-1 SGGTTAETQY
TRBJ1-1 14 TRBV25-1 ASSDGQGVKNTEAF
TRBJ2-3 13 TRBV30 AWLSRTDPTDTQY
TRBJ2-1 11 TRBV20-1 SADHQRGNEQF
TRBJ2-7 12 TRBV7-2 ASSLDRGTYEQY
TRBJ1-2 11 TRBV20-1 SARGGGSRGYT
TRBJ1-1 12 TRBV29-1 SVVPGGLNTEAF
TRBJ1-6 11 TRBV5-1 ASRGDYNSPLH
TRBJ2-7 14 TRBV19 ASSPWTSGGSYEQY
TRBJ1-4 12 TRBV7-6 ASSSHRGDEKLF
TRBJ2-7 11 TRBV7-2 ASSPDGFYEQY
TRBJ2-1 13 TRBV7-2 ASSLGGRHGNEQF
TRBJ1-6 12 TRBV7-6 ASSMAQRDSPLH
TRBJ1-6 12 TRBV7-2 ASSPGTDNSPLH
TRBJ2-3 19 TRBV6-2/TRBV6-3 ASSYPNRQGASDLKTDTQY
TRBJ2-5 12 TRBV19 ASSINQAKETQY
TRBJ1-5 13 TRBV7-9 ASSLGLYSNQPQH
TRBJ2-2 14 TRBV25-1 ASSESAGGSTGELF
TRBJ2-1 11 TRBV20-1 SARGTSAGEQF
TRBJ2-2 10 TRBV6-6 ASSQNTGELF
TRBJ2-2 14 TRBV14 ASSQEGRPNTGELF